This record looks at one T cell receptor (beta chain) sequence and its context. Its matching antigen is unknown. This sample was included in a study of cytomegalovirus exposure and HLA in healthy donors. Study context: About 85 million unique TCR sequences came from HLA-typed donors in an early release.

The CDR3 contains 17 residues. Germline assignment: CDR1 LNHDA and CDR2 SQIVND (reference sequence). V lost 2 bases and J lost 7, with 21 bases in between. Findings and caveats of the study: Near-uniform donor sequencing depth was presumed by presence/absence analyses. According to an earlier analysis, most TCR beta V segments yielded productive rearrangements about 87% or about 30% of the time.

Amplification used 60 Vbeta primers and 13 Jbeta primers. As handled by the study authors: Unique TCR beta chains totaled roughly 80 million in a later count, with roughly 10 million of them shared. TCRdb keeps only in-frame clones here, not all; method: immunoSEQ multiplex PCR. For V, J and clone size, that table is used; D and trimming come from the DNA. Its listing shows roughly 140,000 clones. The rearrangement joins TRBV19 to TRBJ2-1, with D tentatively TRBD2 (6 bases). Sequencing was performed on PBMCs. The clonotype was recovered from a male donor in good health and CMV-seronegative. Written as DNA, the CDR3 is TGTGCCAGTAGTATACCCGGCTTGGGCGGAGGGAGAAATGAGCAGTTCTTC. This sequence encodes CASSIPGLGGGRNEQFF. The full variable domain, completed using reference TRBV19 and TRBJ2-1, is DGGITQSPKYLFRKEGQNVTLSCEQNLNHDAMYWYRQDPGQGLRLIYYSQIVNDFQKGDIAEGYSVSREKKESFPLTVTSAQKNPTAFYLCASSIPGLGGGRNEQFFGPGTRLTVL.